This T cell receptor beta chain was captured in a study of T cells in Graves' hyperthyroidism and ophthalmopathy. Study-level information: The initial diagnosis was the point when peripheral blood was collected, ahead of any treatment.

Amplified TCR beta CDR3 regions came from RNA transcripts. RT-PCR in the first round (using the HTBI primer set) targeted the TCR CDR3. TCRdb itself ran the multiplex PCR reads through MiXCR, one entry per CDR3 protein. Of 370,000 or so distinct CDR3 sequences listed, approximately 12% are singletons. This clonotype has a handful of counts. The antigen is not known. Study outcomes and limitations: Blood held most thyroid clonotypes expanded above 0.001 frequency.

Exclusions: uncontrolled infection, other autoimmune disease, pregnancy, lactation. With V trimmed by 5 bases and J by 3 bases, 7 bases remained unmatched. Germline V gives CDR1 SGHTA, CDR2 FQGTGA. The CDR3 spans 15 residues. The chain links TRBV7-3 to TRBJ2-3, with TRBD2 identical over 8 bases. The origin of this receptor is a man aged 30-40 years with Graves' hyperthyroidism that later progressed to Graves' ophthalmopathy. The specimen sequenced was blood. The CDR3 protein is CASSPTGGATDTQYF. CDR3 in DNA: TGTGCCAGCAGCCCCACCGGGGGGGCAACAGATACGCAGTATTTT. The whole variable domain, remainder taken from reference TRBV7-3 and TRBJ2-3, is GAGVSQTPSNKVTEKGKYVELRCDPISGHTALYWYRQSLGQGPEFLIYFQGTGAADDSGLPNDRFFAVRPEGSVSTLKIQRTERGDSAVYLCASSPTGGATDTQYFGPGTRLTVL.